These 24 T cell receptor beta chains came from one sample sequenced in a study of T cell responses to AZD1222 COVID-19 vaccine. Assay used: immunoSEQ multiplex PCR; TCRdb lists only in-frame clones, some missing. The table lists under 150,000 clones, about nine tenths of them singletons, with about 9.9% in the top ten. The sample here was peripheral blood, taken 28 days after the second AZD1222 dose. These receptors originate from an adult who received the AZD1222 COVID-19 vaccine.

This clone was picked up one time. The V gene is TRBV5-1, the J gene TRBJ2-7; no definite D call. This CDR3 comprises 13 residues. Germline V gene sequence: CDR1 SGHRS, CDR2 YFSETQ. Trimming took 0 bases from V and 2 from J, leaving 6 bases between them. CDR3 DNA sequence: TGCGCCAGCAGCTTGGAAAGGACCTACGAGCAGTACTTC. Translating it yields CASSLERTYEQYF. The whole variable domain, remainder taken from reference TRBV5-1 and TRBJ2-7, is KAGVTQTPRYLIKTRGQQVTLSCSPISGHRSVSWYQQTPGQGLQFLFEYFSETQRNKGNFPGRFSGRQFSNSRSEMNVSTLELGDSALYLCASSLERTYEQYFGPGTRLTVT.

The CDR3 bases are TGTGCCAGCTCACCCCGGGACAGGGGGGGCGAGCAGTACTTC. It codes for CASSPRDRGGEQYF. V and J are TRBV18 and TRBJ2-7, with 11 bases lining up with TRBD1. V shed 3 bases and J 6 bases; nucleotides not matched to a gene: 4. CDR1 and CDR2 from the germline V gene are KGHSH and LQKENI. The CDR3 is 14 residues long.

The chain combines TRBV7-6 with TRBJ1-3, with D unclear. Trimming shortened V by 1 base and J by 0 bases, and 10 bases separated the two germline ends. The CDR3 has 16 residues. The germline V gene encodes CDR1 SGHVS and CDR2 FNYEAQ. The chain's CDR3 is CASSLGGRYSGNTIYF. Written as DNA, the CDR3 is TGTGCCAGCAGCTTAGGTGGCAGGTACTCTGGAAACACCATATATTTT.

This rearrangement joins TRBV28 to TRBJ1-2; D might be TRBD1 (5 bases). The germline gives CDR1 MDHEN, CDR2 SYDVKM. The CDR3 is 16 residues long. V lost 6 bases to trimming and J lost 0 bases, with 17 bases between them. The CDR3 sequence: CASSLPAGRANYGYTF. CDR3 DNA sequence: TGTGCCAGCAGCCTACCGGCAGGGAGAGCTAACTATGGCTACACCTTC.

A few counts support this clone. V usage is TRBV7-2 and J usage is TRBJ1-2, with D uncertain. Trimming took off 4 bases at V and 5 bases at J, with 14 bases between the two ends. Germline CDR1 and CDR2: SGHTA and FQGNSA. There are 14 residues in the CDR3. The CDR3 DNA follows: TGTGCCAGCAGCTCCGCTCGCGGGCTTTATGGCTACACCTTC. Translated, it gives CASSSARGLYGYTF.

In this sample, this clone turned up once. The chain combines TRBV9 with TRBJ1-6, with D perhaps matching TRBD1 (5 bases). Germline V gives CDR1 SGDLS, CDR2 YYNGEE. The V end was cut by 0 bases, the J end by 3 bases, with 13 bases between. This CDR3 has 17 residues. The DNA of the CDR3 is TGTGCCAGCAGCGTAGATGACAGACGCTTCTATAATTCACCCCTCCACTTT. It specifies CASSVDDRRFYNSPLHF.

The rearrangement uses TRBV5-5 and TRBJ1-2; the match to TRBD1 covers 8 bases. This CDR3 is built from 13 residues. CDR1 is SGHKS, CDR2 YYEKEE, per germline (reference sequence). V was clipped by 3 bases and J by 4 bases; unmatched bases: 2. CDR3 protein: CASSSDRVYGYTF. CDR3 DNA: TGTGCCAGCAGCTCGGACAGGGTCTATGGCTACACCTTC.

The chain carries TRBV30 and TRBJ2-5; D gene unclear. Germline V CDR1 and CDR2: GTSNPN, SVGIG (reference sequence). V lost 3 bases and J 2 bases, leaving 10 bases between the germline ends. This CDR3 has 13 amino acids. The CDR3 DNA is TGTGCCTGGAGCGTGGTAGCACAAGAGACCCAGTACTTC. Protein sequence: CAWSVVAQETQYF.

This clone was seen just once. The rearrangement joins TRBV6-5 to TRBJ2-7, with TRBD1 matching 10 bases. From germline, CDR1 is MNHEY and CDR2 SVGAGI. V lost 9 bases to trimming and J lost 3 bases; unmatched junction nucleotides: 2. The CDR3 totals 12 residues. Here the CDR3 reads CASGTGDYEQYF. CDR3 sequence (DNA): TGTGCCAGTGGGACAGGGGACTACGAGCAGTACTTC.

The chain joins TRBV5-1 to TRBJ2-2; perhaps TRBD1 as D (5 bases). V lost 1 base and J 1 base, leaving 17 bases between the germline ends. The CDR3 is made up of 18 amino acids. Looked up from germline, CDR1 is SGHRS and CDR2 is YFSETQ. As DNA, the CDR3 is TGCGCCAGCAGCTTGTGGCAGGGCCGCGCCGTGAACACCGGGGAGCTGTTTTTT. It encodes CASSLWQGRAVNTGELFF. Full variable domain (rest looked up from reference TRBV5-1 and TRBJ2-2): KAGVTQTPRYLIKTRGQQVTLSCSPISGHRSVSWYQQTPGQGLQFLFEYFSETQRNKGNFPGRFSGRQFSNSRSEMNVSTLELGDSALYLCASSLWQGRAVNTGELFFGEGSRLTVL.

This chain uses TRBV20-1 with TRBJ2-7; D is undetermined. Germline CDR1 DFQATT, CDR2 SNEGSKA (reference sequence). Trimming stripped 2 bases from V and 6 bases from J, with 8 bases between. The CDR3 length is 11 residues. CDR3 coding DNA: TGCAGTGCTAGAAGCTCGAGCGAGCAGTACTTC. As protein: CSARSSSEQYF.

The chain recombines TRBV19 with TRBJ1-5; a possible D gene is TRBD1 (5 bases). Germline V lookup: CDR1 LNHDA, CDR2 SQIVND (reference sequence). The CDR3 has 17 residues. Trimming cost V 4 bases and J 0 bases, with 16 bases left between them. The CDR3 loop is CASSKRGGFDSNQPQHF. In DNA, the CDR3 is TGTGCCAGTAGTAAGAGGGGAGGGTTCGATAGCAATCAGCCCCAGCATTTT.

The rearrangement joins TRBV6-2 or TRBV6-3 to TRBJ1-1; D is uncertain. The CDR3 loop spans 13 amino acids. The germline V gene encodes CDR1 MNHEY and CDR2 SVGEGT. V lost 3 bases to trimming and J lost 10 bases, with 15 bases between them. CDR3 DNA: TGTGCCAGCAGTTATTCACTACCCCTTGTAGCTTTCTTT. Residues: CASSYSLPLVAFF.

V gene TRBV19 combines with J gene TRBJ1-1, with a weak D call TRBD1 (5 bases). Germline V gene data show CDR1 as LNHDA and CDR2 as SQIVND (reference sequence). The CDR3 is 14 amino acids. The ends were cut back, 2 bases at V and 6 bases at J, with 13 bases in the middle. Here the CDR3 DNA reads TGTGCCAGTAGTATATTGAGGAGGGGTGCTGAAGCTTTCTTT. It specifies CASSILRRGAEAFF. Full variable domain (outside the CDR3, taken from reference TRBV19 and TRBJ1-1): DGGITQSPKYLFRKEGQNVTLSCEQNLNHDAMYWYRQDPGQGLRLIYYSQIVNDFQKGDIAEGYSVSREKKESFPLTVTSAQKNPTAFYLCASSILRRGAEAFFGQGTRLTVV.

This chain uses TRBV18 with TRBJ1-4; D gene ambiguous. Trimming removed 0 bases at V and 8 bases at J, with 7 bases between. This CDR3 contains 13 residues. CDR1 is KGHSH, CDR2 LQKENI, per germline. The CDR3 nucleotides are TGTGCCAGCTCACCACCGTCCGAGGAAAAACTGTTTTTT. Protein product: CASSPPSEEKLFF. Looking up the rest from reference TRBV18 and TRBJ1-4 gives the full variable domain: NAGVMQNPRHLVRRRGQEARLRCSPMKGHSHVYWYRQLPEEGLKFMVYLQKENIIDESGMPKERFSAEFPKEGPSILRIQQVVRGDSAAYFCASSPPSEEKLFFGSGTQLSVL.

The rearrangement uses TRBV5-1 and TRBJ1-1; tentatively, D is TRBD1 (6 bases). Germline V gene lookup returns CDR1 SGHRS and CDR2 YFSETQ. Trimming stripped 0 bases from V and 3 bases from J, with 6 bases between. The CDR3 is made up of 13 amino acids. CDR3 bases: TGCGCCAGCAGCTTGGGACAGGACACTGAAGCTTTCTTT. Protein product: CASSLGQDTEAFF.

This clone was observed a handful of times. The chain links TRBV10-1 to TRBJ1-2, with 7 bases aligning to TRBD1. Germline CDR1 and CDR2: WNHNN and SYGVQD (reference sequence). The CDR3 sequence is 13 residues long. V trimming: 6 bases; J trimming: 3 bases; junction bases outside the gene matches: 4. The CDR3 spells CASSYDRDYGYTF. CDR3 sequence (DNA): TGCGCCAGCAGCTACGACAGGGACTATGGCTACACCTTC.

The rearrangement joins TRBV27 to TRBJ1-1, with 11 bases fitting TRBD1. The CDR3 totals 14 residues. Per the germline V gene, CDR1 is MNHEY and CDR2 is SMNVEV (reference sequence). V gave up 6 bases and J gave up 3 bases; unmatched junction bases: 3. The CDR3 DNA reads as TGTGCCAGCAGGGTGGACAGGGGGCACACTGAAGCTTTCTTT. Its protein is CASRVDRGHTEAFF.

On this clone: The sample holds other DNA sequences that translate to the same CDR3. J is TRBJ1-2 and V is TRBV20-1; D uncertain. V shed 4 bases and J shed 0 bases, with 0 bases lying between them. The CDR3 is 10 amino acids. The germline V gene has CDR1 DFQATT and CDR2 SNEGSKA (reference sequence). CDR3 sequence (DNA): TGCAGTGCTACTAACTATGGCTACACCTTC. Its translation: CSATNYGYTF.

The chain is built from TRBV18 and TRBJ1-3; unclear D gene. The CDR3 has 15 residues. V lost 1 base and J 0 bases, leaving 7 bases between the germline ends. The germline CDR1 and CDR2 sequences are KGHSH and LQKENI. CDR3 DNA sequence: TGTGCCAGCTCACCACAGTCCAACTCTGGAAACACCATATATTTT. Translated, it gives CASSPQSNSGNTIYF.

CDR3 protein: CASSSSGQNQPQHF. The DNA of the CDR3 is TGTGCCAGCAGCTCCTCCGGACAGAATCAGCCCCAGCATTTT. The rearrangement links TRBV13 to TRBJ1-5, with D possibly being TRBD1 (6 bases). Trimming removed 4 bases at V and 4 bases at J, with 11 bases between. Germline V gene sequence: CDR1 PRHDT, CDR2 FYEKMQ (reference sequence). CDR3 length equals 14 residues.

The chain carries TRBV3-1 (or the pseudogene TRBV3-2) and TRBJ2-7; D possibly matches TRBD1 or TRBD2 (5 bases each). Trimming shortened V by 1 base and J by 0 bases, and 13 bases separated the two germline ends. From germline, CDR1 is LGHDT and CDR2 YNNKEL (reference sequence). This CDR3 has 16 residues. The CDR3 loop reads CASSQAPGADSYEQYF. CDR3 nucleotides: TGTGCCAGCAGCCAAGCCCCCGGGGCGGACTCCTACGAGCAGTACTTC.

The rearrangement links TRBV6-5 to TRBJ2-1; the match to TRBD2 covers 7 bases. V shed 2 bases, J shed 6 bases, and the junction held 1 base outside the gene matches. The germline V gene encodes CDR1 MNHEY and CDR2 SVGAGI. The CDR3 extends over 13 amino acids. The CDR3 region has the DNA TGTGCCAGCAGTTACGGGGGGGGCAATGAGCAGTTCTTC. Its protein is CASSYGGGNEQFF.

The rearrangement joins TRBV25-1 to TRBJ1-1; D may be TRBD1 (6 bases). The CDR3 is 13 residues long. Germline values: CDR1 MGHDK, CDR2 SYGVNS. V lost 5 bases and J 8 bases, leaving 15 bases between the germline ends. The CDR3 DNA reads TGTGCCAGCAGTCTACAGGGACCCACGGAAGCTTTCTTT. Translating it yields CASSLQGPTEAFF.